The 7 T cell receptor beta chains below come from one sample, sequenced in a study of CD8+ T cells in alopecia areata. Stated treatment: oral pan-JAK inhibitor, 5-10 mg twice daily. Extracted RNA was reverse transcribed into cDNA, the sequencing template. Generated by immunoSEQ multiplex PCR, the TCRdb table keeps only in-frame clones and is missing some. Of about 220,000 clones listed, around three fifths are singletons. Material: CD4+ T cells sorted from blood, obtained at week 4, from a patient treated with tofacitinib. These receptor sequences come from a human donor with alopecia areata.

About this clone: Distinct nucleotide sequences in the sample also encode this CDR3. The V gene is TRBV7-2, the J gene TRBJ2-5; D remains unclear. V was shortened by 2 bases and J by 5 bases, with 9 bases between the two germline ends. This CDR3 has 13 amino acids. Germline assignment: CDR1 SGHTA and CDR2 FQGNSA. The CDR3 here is CASSLWAQETQYF. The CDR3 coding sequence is TGTGCCAGCAGCTTATGGGCACAGGAGACCCAGTACTTC.

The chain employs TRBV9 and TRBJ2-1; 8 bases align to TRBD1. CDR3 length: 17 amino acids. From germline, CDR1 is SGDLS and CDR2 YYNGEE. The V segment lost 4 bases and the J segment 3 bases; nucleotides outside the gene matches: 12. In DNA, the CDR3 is TGTGCCAGCAGCTTGACAGGGGCTAGCGCCCTCTACAATGAGCAGTTCTTC. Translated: CASSLTGASALYNEQFF.

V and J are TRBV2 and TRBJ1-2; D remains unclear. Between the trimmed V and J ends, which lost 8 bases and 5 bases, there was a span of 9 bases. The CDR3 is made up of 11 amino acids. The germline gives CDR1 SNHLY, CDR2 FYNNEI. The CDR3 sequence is CASLTLYGYTF. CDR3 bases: TGTGCCAGCCTGACCCTATATGGCTACACCTTC. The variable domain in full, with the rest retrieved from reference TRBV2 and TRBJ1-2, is EPEVTQTPSHQVTQMGQEVILRCVPISNHLYFYWYRQILGQKVEFLVSFYNNEISEKSEIFDDQFSVERPDGSNFTLKIRSTKLEDSAMYFCASLTLYGYTFGSGTRLTVV.

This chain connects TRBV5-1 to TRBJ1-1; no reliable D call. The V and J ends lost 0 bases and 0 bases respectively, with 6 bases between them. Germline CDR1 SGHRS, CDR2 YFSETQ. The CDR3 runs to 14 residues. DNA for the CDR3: TGCGCCAGCAGCTTGGGCACTATGAACACTGAAGCTTTCTTT. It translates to CASSLGTMNTEAFF.

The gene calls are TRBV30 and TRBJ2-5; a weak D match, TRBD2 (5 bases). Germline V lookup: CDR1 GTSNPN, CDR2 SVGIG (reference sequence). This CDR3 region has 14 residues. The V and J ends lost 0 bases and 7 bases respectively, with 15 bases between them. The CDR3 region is CAWSVLFAGGTQYF. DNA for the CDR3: TGTGCCTGGAGTGTACTGTTTGCTGGAGGGACCCAGTACTTC.

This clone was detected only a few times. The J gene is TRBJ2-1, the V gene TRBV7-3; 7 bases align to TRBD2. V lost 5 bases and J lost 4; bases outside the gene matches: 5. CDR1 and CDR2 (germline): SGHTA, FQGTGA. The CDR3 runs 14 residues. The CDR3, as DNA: TGTGCCAGCAGCGAACCGGGACTATACAATGAGCAGTTCTTC. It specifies CASSEPGLYNEQFF.

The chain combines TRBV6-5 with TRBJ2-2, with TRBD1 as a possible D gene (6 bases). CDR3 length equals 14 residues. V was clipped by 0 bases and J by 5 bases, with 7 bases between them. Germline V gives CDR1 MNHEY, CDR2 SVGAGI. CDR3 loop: CASSYSGTTGELFF. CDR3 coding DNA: TGTGCCAGCAGTTACTCCGGGACAACCGGGGAGCTGTTTTTT.